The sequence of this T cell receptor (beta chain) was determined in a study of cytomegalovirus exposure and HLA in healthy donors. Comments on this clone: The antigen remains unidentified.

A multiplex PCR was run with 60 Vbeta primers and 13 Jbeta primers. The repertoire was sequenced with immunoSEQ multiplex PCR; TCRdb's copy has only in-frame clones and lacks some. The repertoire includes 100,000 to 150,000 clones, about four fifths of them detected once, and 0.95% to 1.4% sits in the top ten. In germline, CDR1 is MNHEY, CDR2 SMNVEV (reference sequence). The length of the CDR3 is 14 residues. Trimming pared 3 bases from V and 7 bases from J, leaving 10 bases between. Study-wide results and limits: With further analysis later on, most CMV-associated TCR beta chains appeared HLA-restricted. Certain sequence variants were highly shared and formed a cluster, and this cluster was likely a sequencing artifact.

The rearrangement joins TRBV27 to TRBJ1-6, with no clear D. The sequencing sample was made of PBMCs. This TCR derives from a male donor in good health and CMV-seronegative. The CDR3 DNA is TGTGCCAGCAGTTTCCTCGCCGAGAATTCACCCCTCCACTTT. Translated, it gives CASSFLAENSPLHF.